A single sample is the source of the 25 T cell receptor beta chains below, sequenced in a study of T cells expressing NK-cell markers. TCRdb re-called the 5' RACE reads and catalogs CDR3 proteins one per entry, DNA excluded. The sample table sets out almost 450,000 distinct CDR3 sequences. The sequenced material came from blood T cells: a sorted CD56 or NKG2C T cell subset, CD4+ or CD8+ T cells, or bulk PBMC T cells (not recorded which). These receptors were collected from a woman between 18 and 70 years old in good health.

The gene calls are TRBV5-1 and TRBJ2-3; TCRdb returns TRBD1, unconfirmable since there is no DNA. Germline CDR1 reads SGHRS; CDR2 reads YFSETQ. CDR3 size: 14 residues. This CDR3 reads CASSSLGTTDTQYF.

V gene TRBV12-3 or TRBV12-4 combines with J gene TRBJ2-2. CDR3 length: 13 amino acids. CDR3: CASSLAAGGELFF.

The chain has TRBV5-4 and TRBJ1-1; TCRdb designates TRBD1, a call that cannot be tested without DNA. The CDR3 runs to 15 residues. CDR1 SGHNT and CDR2 YYREEE come from the germline V gene (reference sequence). This chain's CDR3 is CASSSGTVQNTEAFF.

The J gene is TRBJ1-1, the V gene TRBV7-3; TCRdb proposes TRBD1, but this gene call is untestable without DNA. The CDR3 length is 15 residues. Germline CDR1 is SGHTA and CDR2 is FQGTGA. The CDR3 protein is CASSLLGTPNTEAFF.

This chain uses TRBV14 with TRBJ2-1; TCRdb's assignment of TRBD2 cannot be checked, as there is no DNA. Per the germline V gene, CDR1 is SGHDN and CDR2 is FVKESK. The CDR3 consists of 15 residues. Here the CDR3 reads CASSQHISGNNEQFF.

V gene TRBV20-1 combines with J gene TRBJ2-7; absent DNA, TCRdb's TRBD2 call cannot be checked. The CDR3 sequence is 15 residues long. Germline V gene data show CDR1 as DFQATT and CDR2 as SNEGSKA (reference sequence). CDR3 region: CSARAGTSGTYEQYF.

J is TRBJ2-5 and V is TRBV11-2; TCRdb's assignment of TRBD1 cannot be checked, as there is no DNA. Germline V gene sequence: CDR1 SGHAT, CDR2 FQNNGV. CDR3 length: 16 residues. CDR3: CASSSRGGGRVETQYF.

The chain links TRBV4-3 to TRBJ2-3. The CDR3 length is 15 residues. Germline V gene sequence: CDR1 LGHNA, CDR2 YSLEER. This CDR3 is CASSQVRPWTDTQYF.

This rearrangement joins TRBV20-1 to TRBJ2-5; TCRdb gives TRBD2 as the D gene, but with no DNA this cannot be confirmed. This CDR3 region has 14 residues. Per germline, CDR1 DFQATT and CDR2 SNEGSKA (reference sequence). The CDR3 reads CSARDRAGRETQYF.

This rearrangement joins TRBV20-1 to TRBJ2-1; absent DNA, TCRdb's TRBD1 call cannot be checked. Germline V gene lookup returns CDR1 DFQATT and CDR2 SNEGSKA (reference sequence). The CDR3 spans 14 residues. The CDR3: CSATGQGHYNEQFF.

The rearrangement uses TRBV5-4 and TRBJ1-4; as DNA is missing, the TRBD1 call by TCRdb cannot be tested. CDR1 is SGHNT and CDR2 is YYREEE in the germline V gene (reference sequence). The CDR3 has 13 residues. The CDR3 loop is CASSLGPGEKLFF.

V usage is TRBV28 and J usage is TRBJ2-7; the D call of TRBD1 rests on TCRdb alone, since no DNA is present to check it. The CDR3 is 16 residues long. The germline V gene has CDR1 MDHEN and CDR2 SYDVKM. Here the CDR3 reads CASSFPGNRQTYEQYF.

This CDR3 reads CASSLGQGIGELFF. The J gene is TRBJ2-2, the V gene TRBV27; the D call from TCRdb, TRBD1, cannot be confirmed without DNA. This CDR3 has 14 amino acids. The germline CDR1 and CDR2 sequences are MNHEY and SMNVEV (reference sequence).

The V gene is TRBV5-1, the J gene TRBJ2-1; TCRdb names TRBD1, which stays unverified in the absence of DNA. Looked up from germline, CDR1 is SGHRS and CDR2 is YFSETQ. The CDR3 totals 15 residues. CDR3 sequence: CASSLGDSLGYEQFF.

CDR3: CASSVDGLPFF. V gene TRBV9 combines with J gene TRBJ1-1. This CDR3 has 11 amino acids. CDR1 and CDR2 (germline): SGDLS, YYNGEE.

V is TRBV27 and J is TRBJ2-7; TCRdb reports TRBD1, a call that lacks DNA to check it against. This CDR3 is built from 15 residues. The V gene's germline CDR1 is MNHEY and CDR2 SMNVEV (reference sequence). CDR3 in amino acids: CASRIDSWSRSEQYF.

V gene TRBV9 combines with J gene TRBJ1-4; the D gene TCRdb calls, TRBD1, cannot be checked with no DNA. Germline CDR1 SGDLS, CDR2 YYNGEE. There are 16 residues in the CDR3. The CDR3 protein is CASSAGGGQVGEKLFF.

The CDR3 here is CASSLKGGPNNEQFF. V and J are TRBV7-3 and TRBJ2-1; TCRdb's D call of TRBD2 is untestable without DNA. Germline CDR1 SGHTA, CDR2 FQGTGA. The CDR3 runs 15 residues.

The chain couples TRBV4-2 to TRBJ2-7; TCRdb reports TRBD2, a call that lacks DNA to check it against. The CDR3 runs to 16 residues. Germline CDR1 and CDR2: LGHNA and YNFKEQ. CDR3 region: CASSQVGLGTVLEQYF.

CDR3 residues: CASSPGDRKETQYF. The V and J genes are TRBV12-3 or TRBV12-4 and TRBJ2-5; without DNA, the TCRdb call of TRBD1 cannot be checked. The CDR3 contains 14 residues.

V and J are TRBV20-1 and TRBJ2-1. Germline assignment: CDR1 DFQATT and CDR2 SNEGSKA (reference sequence). The CDR3 is 12 residues long. The CDR3 loop reads CSARPPSNEQFF.

The chain combines TRBV7-2 with TRBJ1-6. This CDR3 contains 14 residues. Per germline, CDR1 SGHTA and CDR2 FQGNSA. The CDR3 loop reads CASSWIGLNSPLHF.

V and J are TRBV6-2 or TRBV6-3 and TRBJ1-5; TCRdb reports TRBD1, a call that lacks DNA to check it against. The CDR3 sequence is 14 residues long. The germline CDR1 and CDR2 sequences are MNHEY and SVGEGT. Here the CDR3 reads CASSPHMPPWPQHF.

V usage is TRBV20-1 and J usage is TRBJ2-5. From germline, CDR1 is DFQATT and CDR2 SNEGSKA (reference sequence). The CDR3 extends over 13 amino acids. The CDR3 sequence is CSARFGVQETQYF.

The chain has TRBV20-1 and TRBJ2-5; TCRdb's D call, TRBD1, is unchecked because there is no DNA. The V gene's germline CDR1 is DFQATT and CDR2 SNEGSKA (reference sequence). The CDR3 runs 17 residues. CDR3 amino acids: CSARDLLWGQTQETQYF.